The 25 T cell receptor beta chains given below trace back to one sample, sequenced in a study of T cell clonality in common variable immunodeficiency (dated by TCRdb to 2013 to 2016). The library came from the immunoSEQ multiplex PCR assay. In its TCRdb copy, this immuneACCESS table keeps in-frame sequences only and misses some clones. Where compared with another copy, unresolved V genes explain less than half of these, and the others have no known cause. Here the sample lists about 35,000 clones, none seen once only. The top ten clones comprise over 0.95% of the sample. Material for sequencing was peripheral blood mononuclear cells. The source is a person between 18 and 75 years old in good health.

This clone showed up just a few times. Read sequence stops 3 residues before the CDR3 end, and the germline J gene provides the missing end. V usage is TRBV25-1 and J usage is TRBJ2-3, with 7 bases aligning to TRBD2. Germline values: CDR1 MGHDK, CDR2 SYGVNS. This CDR3 has 16 residues. The trim removed 7 bases at V and 1 base at J, leaving 11 bases unmatched. CDR3 bases read: TGTGCCAGCACCGAAGGGAGGGCGGGGCGCACAGATACG. Protein: CASTEGRAGRTDT. The full CDR3 sequence reads CASTEGRAGRTDTQYF.

Notes on this clone: A read error may account for a junction end that differs from germline. The read ends 3 residues early relative to the CDR3; the germline J gene fills the gap. This specimen includes other DNA sequences encoding the same CDR3. The chain couples TRBV11-3 to TRBJ1-1; D unclear. CDR1 and CDR2 from the germline V gene are SGHNT and YENEEA. This CDR3 has 15 residues. CDR3 residues: CASSLRTETNTEAFF. The DNA read from the CDR3 is TGTGCCAGCAGCTTGCGTACAGAGACGAACACTGAG.

This clone was seen ten or more times. The read gets to within 3 residues of the CDR3 end, and the germline J gene fills in the rest. The genes are TRBV9 and TRBJ2-2; TRBD1 aligns across 10 bases. CDR1 and CDR2 (germline): SGDLS, YYNGEE. J lost 4 bases, V lost 3 bases, and 12 bases had no gene match. This CDR3 spans 18 amino acids. The CDR3 loop reads CASSAERRDRGITGELFF. Incomplete CDR3 DNA: TGTGCCAGCAGCGCCGAGCGGCGGGACAGGGGCATCACCGGGGAG. The full variable domain, with the rest looked up from reference TRBV9 and TRBJ2-2, is DSGVTQTPKHLITATGQRVTLRCSPRSGDLSVYWYQQSLDQGLQFLIQYYNGEERAKGNILERFSAQQFPDLHSELNLSSLELGDSALYFCASSAERRDRGITGELFFGEGSRLTVL.

In its sample, this clone was seen many times. Sequencing ends 3 residues short of the CDR3 end; the germline J gene provides the rest. J is TRBJ1-2 and V is TRBV5-1; TRBD1 agrees at 7 bases. The CDR3 extends over 15 amino acids. Trimming removed 4 bases from V and 6 bases from J; junction bases left unmatched: 12. Germline CDR1 reads SGHRS; CDR2 reads YFSETQ. The CDR3 here is CASSQGTGTVDGYTF. The DNA read from the CDR3 is TGCGCCAGCAGCCAGGGAACCGGGACAGTAGATGGC.

This clone was observed at least ten times. The missing CDR3 end, 3 residues past where the read stops, is filled in from the germline J gene. The rearrangement joins TRBV2 to TRBJ2-1; 7 positions match TRBD1. V trimming: 6 bases; J trimming: 4 bases; junction bases outside the gene matches: 9. Germline lookup yields CDR1 SNHLY and CDR2 FYNNEI. The CDR3 runs to 15 residues. The DNA read from the CDR3 is TGTGCCAGCAGGGCCGGGACAGCGCCTTACAATGAG. This gives the protein CASRAGTAPYNE. In full, the CDR3 is CASRAGTAPYNEQFF.

This clone was recorded many times. From the germline J gene comes the end of the CDR3, since the read stops 3 residues before it. The genes are TRBV6-2 or TRBV6-3 and TRBJ2-1; 13 bases agree with TRBD2. Trimming took 5 bases from V and 9 from J; bases not matched to a gene: 10. Germline V CDR1 and CDR2: MNHEY, SVGEGT. This CDR3 has 16 residues. The CDR3 DNA, read in part, is TGTGCCAGCAGTGAGACCGGACTAGCGGGAGCCAGTGAG. Translating gives CASSETGLAGASE. The CDR3 reads in full as CASSETGLAGASEQFF.

This clone has at least ten counts. The sequenced fragment ends 3 residues before the CDR3 boundary, so the rest is inferred from the germline J gene. This chain links TRBV14 with TRBJ2-3, with 9 bases lining up with TRBD1. The CDR3 runs to 15 residues. CDR1 is SGHDN and CDR2 is FVKESK in the germline V gene. With 5 bases clipped from V and 2 bases from J, the junction kept 5 bases outside the gene matches. CDR3 sequence reads: CASSSRDRDTDTQYF. CDR3 DNA, as far as it was read: TGTGCCAGCAGCTCCCGGGACAGGGACACAGATACG.

This clone was counted ten times or more. The observed sequence ends 3 residues before the CDR3 terminus, with the missing tail filled in from the germline J gene. This rearrangement joins TRBV7-2 to TRBJ1-6; the D is unclear. Trimming removed 2 bases from V and 5 bases from J, with 7 bases in between. This CDR3 has 14 amino acids. Germline CDR1 reads SGHTA; CDR2 reads FQGNSA. The chain's CDR3 is CASSLSRHNSPLHF. The CDR3 DNA, read in part, is TGTGCCAGCAGCTTAAGCAGGCATAATTCACCC. Looking up the rest from reference TRBV7-2 and TRBJ1-6 gives the full variable domain: GAGVSQSPSNKVTEKGKDVELRCDPISGHTALYWYRQSLGQGLEFLIYFQGNSAPDKSGLPSDRFSAERTGGSVSTLTIQRTQQEDSAVYLCASSLSRHNSPLHFGNGTRLTVT.

This clone was observed a handful of times. The read stops 3 residues short of the end of the CDR3; the missing end is completed from the germline J gene. The V and J genes are TRBV20-1 and TRBJ2-1; 11 nucleotides match TRBD2. The CDR3 has 20 residues. CDR1 is DFQATT and CDR2 is SNEGSKA in the germline V gene (reference sequence). The V segment lost 1 base and the J segment 5 bases; nucleotides outside the gene matches: 19. The CDR3: CSARGGGGLAGSIPDNEQFF. The sequenced CDR3 bases are TGCAGTGCTAGAGGAGGGGGTGGACTAGCGGGCTCCATCCCCGACAATGAG.

This clone was found many times. The CDR3 end lies 3 residues beyond the end of the read and is filled in from the germline J gene. The rearrangement joins TRBV29-1 to TRBJ2-1, with 12 bases identical to TRBD2. Germline V gene lookup returns CDR1 SQVTM and CDR2 ANQGSEA. With V trimmed by 6 bases and J by 4 bases, 4 bases remained unmatched. The CDR3 contains 14 residues. The DNA read from the CDR3 is TGCAGCGTACGGCTAGCGGGAGGGTACAATGAG. Translating gives CSVRLAGGYNE. The entire CDR3 sequence reads CSVRLAGGYNEQFF.

Ten or more counts support this clone. Read sequence stops 3 residues before the CDR3 end, and the germline J gene provides the missing end. V usage is TRBV18 and J usage is TRBJ2-2; TRBD1 matches at 10 bases. The junction had 9 bases not matched to a gene; V was cut back by 5 bases and J by 6 bases. The CDR3 runs to 16 residues. Germline loops: CDR1 KGHSH, CDR2 LQKENI. The CDR3 spells CASSASGTGASGELFF. The sequenced part of the CDR3 DNA is TGTGCCAGCTCAGCCTCCGGGACAGGGGCATCCGGGGAG.

As for this clone: The read terminates 3 residues before the CDR3 end, so the remaining end is supplied by the germline J gene. This rearrangement joins TRBV5-1 to TRBJ2-3; D not resolved. Per germline, CDR1 SGHRS and CDR2 YFSETQ. The V end was cut by 1 base, the J end by 6 bases, with 3 bases between. This CDR3 region has 11 residues. The CDR3 DNA, read in part, is TGCGCCAGCAGCTTGAGGGATACG. The encoded protein is CASSLRDT. The CDR3 in its entirety is CASSLRDTQYF.

This clone occurred many times. The read gets to within 3 residues of the CDR3 end, and the germline J gene fills in the rest. This rearrangement joins TRBV2 to TRBJ1-4; D remains ambiguous. The V end lost 2 bases, the J end lost 3 bases, and 10 bases lay between the germline ends. This CDR3 has 15 residues. The germline CDR1 and CDR2 sequences are SNHLY and FYNNEI. The DNA read from the CDR3 is TGTGCCAGCAGTGAACTGGCAAGCGCTAATGAAAAA. It encodes CASSELASANEK. The entire CDR3 protein reads CASSELASANEKLFF.

In its sample, this clone was seen many times. A junction end diverges from the germline sequence, so it may reflect a read error. The read terminates 3 residues before the CDR3 end, so the remaining end is supplied by the germline J gene. The V gene is TRBV7-3, the J gene TRBJ2-1, with 7 bases fitting TRBD1. CDR3 length: 18 amino acids. CDR1 and CDR2 from the germline V gene are SGHTA and FQGTGA. The part of the CDR3 DNA that was read is TGTGCCAGCAGCGTAACAGGGGCGAGGGTACCTATATACAATGAG. It translates to CASSVTGARVPIYNE. The full CDR3 reads CASSVTGARVPIYNEQFF.

This clone has ten or more counts. Sequencing ends 3 residues short of the CDR3 end; the germline J gene provides the rest. J is TRBJ2-5 and V is TRBV18; a possible D gene is TRBD2 (6 bases). Between the trimmed V and J ends, which lost 6 bases and 1 base, there was a span of 9 bases. Germline V gives CDR1 KGHSH, CDR2 LQKENI. This CDR3 region has 13 residues. The chain's CDR3 is CASSRGLQETQYF. The DNA read from the CDR3 is TGTGCCAGCTCCCGGGGACTCCAAGAGACC.

Ten or more counts support this clone. CDR3 bases read: TGTGCCAGCAGCTTACTGGCTAGCACCTACAATGAG. This codes for CASSLLASTYNE. The entire CDR3 protein reads CASSLLASTYNEQFF. The chain employs TRBV7-3 and TRBJ2-1, with TRBD2 as a possible D gene (5 bases). The read terminates 3 residues before the CDR3 end, so the remaining end is supplied by the germline J gene. The CDR3 has 15 amino acids. V dropped 2 bases and J dropped 2 bases, with 10 bases sitting between them. Germline-derived CDR1 and CDR2 are SGHTA and FQGTGA.

The table lists this clone with many counts. Read sequence stops 3 residues before the CDR3 end, and the germline J gene provides the missing end. The genes are TRBV19 and TRBJ1-4, with 9 bases identical to TRBD1. With 8 bases clipped from V and 6 bases from J, the junction kept 7 bases outside the gene matches. The CDR3 consists of 14 residues. Germline CDR1 is LNHDA and CDR2 is SQIVND (reference sequence). The CDR3 reads CASGSRDRDEKLFF. The sequenced part of the CDR3 DNA is TGTGCCAGTGGTAGCCGGGACAGGGATGAAAAA.

Details on this clone: Read coverage stops 3 residues before the CDR3 terminus; the germline J gene supplies the remainder. Other DNA sequences from this sample encode an identical CDR3 as well. The genes are TRBV6-2 or TRBV6-3 and TRBJ1-1; TRBD1 is a possible D gene (5 bases). Germline CDR1 MNHEY, CDR2 SVGEGT. V shed 6 bases and J shed 5 bases, with 16 bases lying between them. The CDR3 covers 14 residues. CDR3 DNA (partial): TGTGCCAGCAGCCCCTCGTTAGGGGAGACTGAA. Residues: CASSPSLGETE. The CDR3 as a whole reads CASSPSLGETEAFF.

The sample holds many counts of this clone. Sequencing ends 3 residues short of the CDR3 end; the germline J gene provides the rest. The chain joins TRBV5-4 to TRBJ2-1, with 10 nucleotides matching TRBD2. Germline V CDR1 and CDR2: SGHNT, YYREEE (reference sequence). This CDR3 region has 16 residues. Trimming cost V 3 bases and J 4 bases; bases outside gene matches: 7. CDR3 amino acids: CASSSPQRGGYNEQFF. Partial CDR3 DNA: TGTGCCAGCAGCTCACCGCAGCGGGGGGGTTACAATGAG.

This clone was seen at least ten times. Coverage ceases 3 residues before the CDR3 finishes, and the germline J gene fills in the end. The rearrangement joins TRBV15 to TRBJ2-2, with 7 positions matching TRBD2. CDR1 is LNHNV and CDR2 is YYDKDF in the germline V gene (reference sequence). The CDR3 extends over 16 amino acids. The V gene end was trimmed by 4 bases and the J gene end by 1 base; junction bases not matched to a gene: 6. CDR3 loop: CATSIERGKNTGELFF. The covered CDR3 bases are TGTGCCACCAGCATCGAGCGGGGTAAGAACACCGGGGAG.

This clone was recorded many times. The CDR3 end lies 3 residues beyond the end of the read and is filled in from the germline J gene. The chain has TRBV20-1 and TRBJ2-5; 8 bases agree with TRBD1. This CDR3 has 16 residues. V shed 1 base, J shed 1 base, and the junction held 8 bases outside the gene matches. Germline CDR1 DFQATT, CDR2 SNEGSKA (reference sequence). CDR3 DNA, as far as it was read: TGCAGTGCTAGAGGGACAGGGTCCATTACCCAAGAGACC. Its protein is CSARGTGSITQET. The complete CDR3 protein is CSARGTGSITQETQYF.

This clone was counted many times. The DNA ends 3 residues before the CDR3 does, and the rest of the CDR3 is filled in from the germline J gene. The chain uses TRBV5-1 and TRBJ1-2, with a weak D call TRBD1 (5 bases). The CDR3 is 15 amino acids. Germline loops: CDR1 SGHRS, CDR2 YFSETQ. Between the trimmed V and J ends, which lost 1 base and 6 bases, there was a span of 16 bases. The part of the CDR3 DNA that was read is TGCGCCAGCAGCTTGTCTTTCCAGGGTGTTAATGGC. Amino acids: CASSLSFQGVNG. The CDR3 reads in full as CASSLSFQGVNGYTF.

This clone was detected ten times or more. Read data end 3 residues before the CDR3 end; the end is taken from the germline J gene. The genes are TRBV12-3 or TRBV12-4 and TRBJ2-7, with 11 bases aligning to TRBD2. The CDR3 loop spans 15 amino acids. The V gene end was trimmed by 5 bases and the J gene end by 6 bases; junction bases not matched to a gene: 9. The part of the CDR3 DNA that was read is TGTGCCAGCAGTCAAACGGGACTAGCGGAGGGCGAG. This sequence encodes CASSQTGLAEGE. The full CDR3 is CASSQTGLAEGEQYF.

This clone was observed at least ten times. The CDR3 extends 3 residues past the end of the read, so its final part is completed from the germline J gene. The rearrangement links TRBV7-6 to TRBJ1-4, with 7 bases matching TRBD1. Germline V lookup: CDR1 SGHVS, CDR2 FNYEAQ. V shed 5 bases, J shed 1 base, and the junction held 4 bases outside the gene matches. This CDR3 has 15 amino acids. The CDR3 bases that were read are TGTGCCAGCAGCACCCGGGACAGAACTAATGAAAAA. Encoded protein: CASSTRDRTNEK. The entire CDR3 sequence reads CASSTRDRTNEKLFF.

This clone was observed at least ten times. The sequenced fragment ends 3 residues before the CDR3 boundary, so the rest is inferred from the germline J gene. The chain has TRBV7-2 and TRBJ1-1; TRBD1 might be the D (5 bases). CDR3 size: 14 residues. Trimming cost V 5 bases and J 2 bases, with 12 bases left between them. CDR1 is SGHTA and CDR2 is FQGNSA in the germline V gene. The CDR3 loop is CASSQRQRNTEAFF. CDR3 DNA (partial): TGTGCCAGCAGCCAACGACAGAGAAACACTGAA.